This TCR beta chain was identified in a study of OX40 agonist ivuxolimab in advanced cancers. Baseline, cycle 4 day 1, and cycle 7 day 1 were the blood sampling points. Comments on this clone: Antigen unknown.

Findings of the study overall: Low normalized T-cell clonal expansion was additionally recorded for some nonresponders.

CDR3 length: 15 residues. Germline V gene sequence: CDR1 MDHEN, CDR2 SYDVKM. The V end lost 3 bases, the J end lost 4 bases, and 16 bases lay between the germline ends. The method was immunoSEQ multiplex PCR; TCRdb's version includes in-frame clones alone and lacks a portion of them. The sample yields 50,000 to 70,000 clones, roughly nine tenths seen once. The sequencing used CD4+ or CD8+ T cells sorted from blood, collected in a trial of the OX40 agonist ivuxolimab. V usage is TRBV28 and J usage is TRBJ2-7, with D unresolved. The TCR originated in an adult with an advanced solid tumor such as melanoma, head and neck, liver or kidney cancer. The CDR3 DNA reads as TGTGCCAGCAGTTTTAATGAGGCGGTCCTTTACGAGCAGTACTTC. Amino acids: CASSFNEAVLYEQYF.